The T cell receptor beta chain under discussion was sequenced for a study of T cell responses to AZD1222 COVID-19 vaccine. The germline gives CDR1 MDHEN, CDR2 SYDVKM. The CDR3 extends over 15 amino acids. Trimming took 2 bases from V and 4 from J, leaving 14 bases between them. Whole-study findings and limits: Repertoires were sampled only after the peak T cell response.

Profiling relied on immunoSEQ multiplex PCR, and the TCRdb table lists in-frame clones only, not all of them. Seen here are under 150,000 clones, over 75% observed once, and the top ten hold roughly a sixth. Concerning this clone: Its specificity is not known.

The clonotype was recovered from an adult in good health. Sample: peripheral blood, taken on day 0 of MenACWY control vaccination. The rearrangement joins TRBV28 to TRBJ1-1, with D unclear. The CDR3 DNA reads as TGTGCCAGCAGTTTACCCTCCTATCCACCCACTGAAGCTTTCTTT. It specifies CASSLPSYPPTEAFF. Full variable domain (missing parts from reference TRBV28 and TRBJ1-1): DVKVTQSSRYLVKRTGEKVFLECVQDMDHENMFWYRQDPGLGLRLIYFSYDVKMKEKGDIPEGYSVSREKKERFSLILESASTNQTSMYLCASSLPSYPPTEAFFGQGTRLTVV.